The 17 T cell receptor beta chains below all came from one sample that was sequenced in a study of PD-L1 blockade in urothelial cancer. The time point: peripheral blood 6 weeks after treatment start. Profiled with immunoSEQ multiplex PCR; TCRdb holds only in-frame clones, not every one. The sample consists of around 49,000 clones, more than 75% of them appearing once. Sequencing used PBMCs, obtained around atezolizumab (anti-PD-L1) treatment. All receptors come from a man aged 60 to 75 with urothelial cancer.

The rearrangement links TRBV10-1 to TRBJ2-5; 7 bases agree with TRBD2. There are 14 residues in the CDR3. The V gene end was trimmed by 3 bases and the J gene end by 4 bases; junction bases not matched to a gene: 5. CDR1 and CDR2 from the germline V gene are WNHNN and SYGVQD (reference sequence). Written as DNA, the CDR3 is TGCGCCAGCAGTGAACGCGGGAGTGCAGAGACCCAGTACTTC. This encodes CASSERGSAETQYF.

J is TRBJ1-5 and V is TRBV9; 7 bases align to TRBD1. The CDR3 has 17 residues. Germline CDR1 SGDLS, CDR2 YYNGEE. V was clipped by 0 bases and J by 0 bases; unmatched bases: 6. CDR3: CASSVGDSPYSNQPQHF. As DNA, the CDR3 is TGTGCCAGCAGCGTAGGGGACAGCCCTTATAGCAATCAGCCCCAGCATTTT.

V gene TRBV7-9 combines with J gene TRBJ2-1; 10 positions match TRBD2. Germline CDR1 is SEHNR and CDR2 is FQNEAQ (reference sequence). The CDR3 length is 14 residues. V was pared by 3 bases and J by 7 bases, with 3 bases of the junction left unmatched. CDR3 sequence reads: CASSFQREGNEQFF. The DNA for the CDR3 is TGTGCCAGCAGCTTTCAGCGGGAGGGGAATGAGCAGTTCTTC.

The chain joins TRBV29-1 to TRBJ2-1; TRBD1 is a possible D gene (5 bases). V was shortened by 2 bases and J by 3 bases, with 11 bases between the two germline ends. Germline lookup yields CDR1 SQVTM and CDR2 ANQGSEA. CDR3 length equals 14 residues. CDR3 DNA sequence: TGCAGCGTTGAAATAGAGGACAACTACAATGAGCAGTTCTTC. Encoded protein: CSVEIEDNYNEQFF.

This chain connects TRBV25-1 to TRBJ2-1; 9 nucleotides line up with TRBD1. V was clipped by 4 bases and J by 15 bases; unmatched bases: 7. The CDR3 is 12 residues long. Germline V gives CDR1 MGHDK, CDR2 SYGVNS. The CDR3 nucleotides read TGTGCCAGCAGTGGGGTGACAGGGGGTCGGTTCTTC. Translating gives CASSGVTGGRFF.

The chain joins TRBV4-2 to TRBJ2-1; no definite D call. CDR3 length: 14 amino acids. V dropped 0 bases and J dropped 9 bases, with 12 bases sitting between them. The germline gives CDR1 LGHNA, CDR2 YNFKEQ. CDR3 DNA sequence: TGTGCCAGCAGCCAAGATCATCAGGCGAGTGAGCAGTTCTTC. Translating it yields CASSQDHQASEQFF.

This clone has only a few counts. The chain carries TRBV23-1 and TRBJ1-4; D is unclear. TRBV23-1 is treated as an ORF (open reading frame) with a function not yet certain. Trimming took 3 bases from V and 0 from J, leaving 11 bases between them. The CDR3 runs to 16 residues. DNA for the CDR3: TGCGCCAGCAGTCATTTGAGACTTTCAACTAATGAAAAACTGTTTTTT. As protein: CASSHLRLSTNEKLFF.

The chain employs TRBV5-4 and TRBJ1-1, with 7 nucleotides matching TRBD1. The CDR3 consists of 14 residues. The germline gives CDR1 SGHNT, CDR2 YYREEE (reference sequence). Trimming at V came to 3 bases and at J to 1 base, leaving 3 bases not matched to a gene. Written as DNA, the CDR3 is TGTGCCAGCAGCTACGACAGGGCGAACACTGAAGCTTTCTTT. Translated: CASSYDRANTEAFF.

Turning to this clone: The junction does not match germline at one end; this may be a read error. The chain combines TRBV7-2 with TRBJ2-7; 8 bases match TRBD1. The CDR3 runs to 16 residues. Looked up from germline, CDR1 is SGHTA and CDR2 is FQGNSA. This chain's CDR3 is CASSSNQGAISSEQYF. CDR3 DNA: TGTGCCAGCAGCTCCAACCAGGGGGCGATTTCCTCCGAGCAGTACTTC.

The chain carries TRBV19 and TRBJ1-2; perhaps TRBD1 as D (6 bases). Trimming removed 5 bases at V and 5 bases at J, with 12 bases between. The CDR3 is 13 amino acids. Germline CDR1 is LNHDA and CDR2 is SQIVND (reference sequence). The CDR3 region has the DNA TGTGCCAGTAGTCAACAGGGTTTGTATGGCTACACCTTC. Translation gives CASSQQGLYGYTF.

The rearrangement links TRBV6-4 to TRBJ2-3; the match to TRBD2 covers 14 bases. Germline CDR1 is MRHNA and CDR2 is SNTAGT. This CDR3 contains 18 residues. V shed 2 bases, J shed 4 bases, and the junction held 8 bases outside the gene matches. Here the CDR3 reads CASSDVPGLAGGSDTQYF. The CDR3 DNA sequence: TGTGCCAGCAGTGACGTTCCTGGACTAGCGGGAGGCTCAGATACGCAGTATTTT.

The chain couples TRBV2 to TRBJ2-1; 13 bases line up with TRBD2. J lost 9 bases, V lost 6 bases, and 8 bases had no gene match. Germline V gene data show CDR1 as SNHLY and CDR2 as FYNNEI. The CDR3 loop spans 15 amino acids. In DNA form, the CDR3 reads TGTGCCAGCAGGCCAGGACTAGCGGGAGTCAGTGAGCAGTTCTTC. Translating it yields CASRPGLAGVSEQFF.

This sequence joins TRBV10-3 and TRBJ1-2; tentative D call: TRBD1 (6 bases). The CDR3 has 13 amino acids. Germline V gives CDR1 ENHRY, CDR2 SYGVKD. V was trimmed by 4 bases and J by 10 bases, leaving 16 bases between them. CDR3 sequence (DNA): TGTGCCATCAGTGCCGACAGGTCTACAGTCTACACCTTC. Its protein product is CAISADRSTVYTF.

The chain recombines TRBV4-1 with TRBJ2-1, with 11 bases matching TRBD2. This CDR3 is built from 16 residues. Germline V gene lookup returns CDR1 MGHRA and CDR2 YSYEKL. The V gene end was trimmed by 0 bases and the J gene end by 8 bases; junction bases not matched to a gene: 6. The CDR3 protein is CASSQERLAGNYEQFF. The CDR3 bases are TGCGCCAGCAGCCAAGAACGACTAGCGGGGAACTATGAGCAGTTCTTC.

This clone was seen a few times. This sequence joins TRBV11-2 and TRBJ2-3, with D hard to call. The ends were cut back, 4 bases at V and 0 bases at J, with 11 bases in the middle. There are 15 residues in the CDR3. Germline V CDR1 and CDR2: SGHAT, FQNNGV. CDR3 amino acids: CASSSSSYSTDTQYF. In nucleotides, the CDR3 is TGTGCCAGCAGCTCGTCCTCGTATAGCACAGATACGCAGTATTTT.

This chain connects TRBV29-1 to TRBJ2-3; TRBD2 aligns across 10 bases. Germline loops: CDR1 SQVTM, CDR2 ANQGSEA. The CDR3 runs to 15 residues. After removal of 5 bases from V and 5 bases from J, the junction contained 10 bases not matched to a gene. CDR3 amino acids: CSVSEAGGPGDTQYF. The CDR3, as DNA: TGCAGCGTTTCCGAAGCGGGAGGGCCGGGAGATACGCAGTATTTT.

The chain links TRBV5-1 to TRBJ1-3; D gene unclear. CDR1 SGHRS and CDR2 YFSETQ come from the germline V gene. The CDR3 sequence is 14 residues long. V dropped 1 base and J dropped 3 bases, with 8 bases sitting between them. CDR3 bases: TGCGCCAGCAGCTTGTCGGGGTATGGAAACACCATATATTTT. The encoded protein is CASSLSGYGNTIYF.